These T cell receptor beta chains were read from a single sample in a study of shared clonotypes between healthy human individuals. The data were produced by immunoSEQ multiplex PCR, yet TCRdb's version contains in-frame clones alone and is incomplete. The repertoire consists of some 1,600,000 clones, with 95% to 99% occurring once and the leading ten covering approximately 0.45%. The specimen was naive CD4+ T cells sorted from blood. Every receptor here comes from a man aged 25 to 45 in good health. Each CDR3 is given with its conserved first and last residue. A D gene is named only where the DNA matches it firmly. The size field is filled for only some rows; it gives once, few, many or a size class.

v_call,d_call,clone_size,j_call,cdr3_aa,cdr3_nt
TRBV9,NA,NA,TRBJ2-5,CASSVNAGWAETQYF,TGTGCCAGCAGCGTAAATGCAGGGTGGGCAGAGACCCAGTACTTC
TRBV2,NA,NA,TRBJ2-7,CASSGRGHEQYF,TGTGCCAGCAGTGGGAGGGGGCACGAGCAGTACTTC
TRBV18,NA,NA,TRBJ1-1,CASSLQKNTEAFF,TGTGCCAGCTCACTCCAAAAGAACACTGAAGCTTTCTTT
TRBV2,TRBD1,NA,TRBJ2-2,CASRVTGSNTGELFF,TGTGCCAGCAGGGTGACAGGGAGCAACACCGGGGAGCTGTTTTTT
TRBV7-9,NA,NA,TRBJ2-5,CASSDGIYQETQYF,TGTGCCAGCAGCGACGGGATTTACCAAGAGACCCAGTACTTC
TRBV5-6,NA,NA,TRBJ2-1,CASSPRRDSYNEQFF,TGTGCCAGCAGCCCCCGCCGGGACTCCTACAATGAGCAGTTCTTC
TRBV7-9,TRBD2,NA,TRBJ2-5,CASSPRGLAGTTGSETQYF,TGTGCCAGCAGCCCGAGGGGACTAGCGGGGACCACGGGTTCCGAGACCCAGTACTTC
TRBV7-3,NA,NA,TRBJ2-7,CASSLMGGPYEQYF,TGTGCCAGCAGCTTAATGGGAGGCCCCTACGAGCAGTACTTC
TRBV29-1,TRBD2,NA,TRBJ2-1,CSVYMGLAGGGEQFF,TGCAGCGTTTACATGGGGCTAGCGGGAGGTGGAGAGCAGTTCTTC
TRBV6-1,TRBD1,NA,TRBJ1-5,CASGEGTGIYQPQHF,TGTGCCAGCGGAGAAGGGACAGGGATATATCAGCCCCAGCATTTT
TRBV15,NA,NA,TRBJ2-5,CATSRDRWGQETQYF,TGTGCCACCAGCAGAGATCGTTGGGGTCAAGAGACCCAGTACTTC
TRBV29-1,NA,NA,TRBJ1-5,CSVVAAPGERNQPQHF,TGCAGCGTTGTTGCCGCGCCGGGAGAACGCAATCAGCCCCAGCATTTT
TRBV28,TRBD2,once,TRBJ2-7,CASRRASGSYEQYF,TGTGCCAGCAGGAGGGCTAGCGGGAGCTACGAGCAGTACTTC
TRBV9,NA,NA,TRBJ2-1,CASSVDSFYNEQFF,TGTGCCAGCAGCGTAGACTCGTTCTACAATGAGCAGTTCTTC
TRBV11-2,NA,NA,TRBJ2-7,CASSNRLAGKTYDEQYF,TGTGCCAGCAGCAATAGGTTGGCGGGGAAAACCTACGACGAGCAGTACTTC
TRBV18,NA,NA,TRBJ1-2,CASSPNTVGGYGYTF,TGTGCCAGCTCACCAAACACAGTGGGAGGCTATGGCTACACCTTC
TRBV7-8,TRBD1,NA,TRBJ2-6,CASSNTGGWAGANVLTF,TGTGCCAGCAGCAATACAGGGGGCTGGGCTGGGGCCAACGTCCTGACTTTC
TRBV6-6,TRBD2,NA,TRBJ2-7,CASSRPGRGSSYEQYF,TGTGCCAGCAGCCGCCCAGGGCGCGGGAGCTCCTACGAGCAGTACTTC
TRBV4-1,TRBD1,NA,TRBJ1-5,CASSQVVSSRGHQPQHF,TGCGCCAGCAGCCAAGTAGTATCGTCCAGGGGGCATCAGCCCCAGCATTTT
TRBV18,NA,NA,TRBJ1-1,CASSPTTRDVEAFF,TGTGCCAGCTCACCCACAACCCGGGACGTTGAAGCTTTCTTT
TRBV18,NA,NA,TRBJ1-4,CASSPKRDGATNEKLFF,TGTGCCAGCTCACCAAAGCGAGACGGGGCAACTAATGAAAAACTGTTTTTT
TRBV7-9,NA,NA,TRBJ1-1,CASSFRGSNTEAFF,TGTGCCAGCAGCTTTCGGGGGTCGAACACTGAAGCTTTCTTT
TRBV7-9,NA,NA,TRBJ2-5,CASSNRTLPETQYF,TGTGCCAGCAGCAACAGGACCCTCCCTGAGACCCAGTACTTC
TRBV6-6,TRBD2,NA,TRBJ2-1,CASSLGLAEYNEQFF,TGTGCCAGCAGTTTGGGACTAGCGGAATACAATGAGCAGTTCTTC
TRBV10-2,NA,NA,TRBJ2-3,CASSVKISTDTQYF,TGCGCCAGCAGTGTAAAGATTAGCACAGATACGCAGTATTTT
TRBV5-1,TRBD2,NA,TRBJ2-3,CASSLERRTSGRTRPPDTQYF,TGCGCCAGCAGCTTGGAGAGGAGGACTAGCGGGAGGACTCGACCCCCAGATACGCAGTATTTT
TRBV5-1,NA,NA,TRBJ2-7,CASSLADPPLYF,TGCGCCAGCAGCTTGGCAGACCCCCCACTCTACTTC
TRBV6-5,NA,NA,TRBJ1-1,CASSNTVNTEAFF,TGTGCCAGCAGCAACACGGTGAACACTGAAGCTTTCTTT
TRBV11-2,NA,NA,TRBJ1-2,CASSLPMDSTYGYTF,TGTGCCAGCAGCTTACCCATGGACAGCACCTATGGCTACACCTTC
TRBV18,NA,NA,TRBJ2-1,CANREAASNEQFF,TGTGCCAACCGTGAGGCAGCTTCCAATGAGCAGTTCTTC
TRBV10-1,NA,NA,TRBJ2-1,CASSDLQGRGRNEQFF,TGCGCCAGCAGCGACCTACAGGGAAGGGGAAGGAATGAGCAGTTCTTC
TRBV9,TRBD2,NA,TRBJ2-3,CASTRLAGAGTDTQYF,TGTGCCAGCACCAGACTAGCGGGAGCCGGCACAGATACGCAGTATTTT
TRBV2,TRBD1,NA,TRBJ2-3,CASSGRQGADTQYF,TGTGCCAGCAGTGGTAGACAGGGAGCAGATACGCAGTATTTT
TRBV9,TRBD2,NA,TRBJ2-7,CASSKKGATSGSLDEQYF,TGTGCCAGCAGCAAAAAAGGAGCTACTAGCGGGAGTCTTGACGAGCAGTACTTC
TRBV2,NA,once,TRBJ2-1,CASSDDQNEQFF,TGTGCCAGCAGTGATGACCAGAATGAGCAGTTCTTC
TRBV30,NA,NA,TRBJ1-5,CAWSVLPSNQPQHF,TGTGCCTGGAGTGTACTACCTAGCAATCAGCCCCAGCATTTT
TRBV11-2,NA,NA,TRBJ2-5,CASSLQGLQETQYF,TGTGCCAGCAGCTTACAGGGACTCCAAGAGACCCAGTACTTC
TRBV28,NA,NA,TRBJ2-7,CASSRVELSLKAALYEQYF,TGTGCCAGCAGCCGGGTTGAGCTTTCACTAAAAGCAGCTCTCTACGAGCAGTACTTC
TRBV6-6,NA,NA,TRBJ2-7,CASSGGLAYEQYF,TGTGCCAGCAGTGGGGGCTTAGCCTACGAGCAGTACTTC
TRBV7-9,NA,once,TRBJ2-6,CASSLRTGTGANVLTF,TGTGCCAGCAGCCTCCGTACAGGGACCGGGGCCAACGTCCTGACTTTC
TRBV28,TRBD1,NA,TRBJ2-1,CASSLGAGGSGEQFF,TGTGCCAGCAGTTTAGGGGCAGGGGGCTCTGGTGAGCAGTTCTTC
TRBV18,NA,NA,TRBJ2-3,CASSPSGTDTQYF,TGTGCCAGCTCACCATCGGGGACAGATACGCAGTATTTT
TRBV6-5,NA,once,TRBJ1-1,CASTNPVWGRTEAFF,TGTGCCAGCACTAACCCCGTATGGGGCAGGACTGAAGCTTTCTTT
TRBV6-5,NA,NA,TRBJ2-7,CASSYSVGYKPHEQYF,TGTGCCAGCAGTTACTCTGTGGGCTACAAACCCCACGAGCAGTACTTC
TRBV28,NA,NA,TRBJ1-2,CASSRPTGLLNYGYTF,TGTGCCAGCAGCCGCCCCACAGGGCTCCTTAACTATGGCTACACCTTC
TRBV5-8,NA,NA,TRBJ2-7,CASSGARTGRAYEQYF,TGTGCCAGCAGCGGCGCGAGGACAGGGAGGGCGTACGAGCAGTACTTC
TRBV7-2,NA,NA,TRBJ2-5,CASTFRETQYF,TGTGCCAGCACCTTTCGGGAGACCCAGTACTTC
TRBV7-9,TRBD1,NA,TRBJ2-5,CASSLARGRAPETQYF,TGTGCCAGCAGCTTAGCTAGGGGGCGCGCACCGGAGACCCAGTACTTC